The present T cell receptor (beta chain) was sequenced within a study of blood T cell repertoires in COVID-19. Overall study context: Whether acute or convalescent, the COVID-19 samples came from the United States, Italy and Spain.

The assay was immunoSEQ multiplex PCR, and TCRdb's table has in-frame clones only and misses some. This sample has 200,000 to 250,000 clones, with approximately 83% found just once. Of note for this clone: One junction end disagrees with the germline gene, perhaps due to a read error.

CDR3 length equals 13 residues. From germline, CDR1 is SGHAT and CDR2 FQDESV (reference sequence). The receptor's source is a woman aged 25 to 45 with COVID-19, enrolled during active disease. The sequenced sample consisted of peripheral blood. This chain joins TRBV11-1 and TRBJ2-5, with TRBD2 matching over 9 bases. CDR3 amino acids: CASSLAGAETQYF. CDR3 bases: TGTGCCAGCAGTTTAGCGGGGGCGGAGACCCAGTACTTC.